This TCR beta chain is drawn from a study of CD8 T cells in Susac syndrome (dated by TCRdb to the late 2010s). A note on the overall study: Of the Susac syndrome patients who were sequenced, roughly 8 were in clinical remission while about six had clinically active disease. The study used repertoire sequencing to test whether antigen drove CD8+ T cell activation and differentiation in Susac syndrome. Susac syndrome patients were therapy-naive, on corticosteroids (some also receiving IVIg), or on IVIg alone at blood withdrawal. Broad study findings and their caveats: The CD4+ T cell repertoire of patients with Susac syndrome showed no detectable clonal expansion. The number of individuals in the TCR sequencing and HLA analysis was acknowledged as relatively small.

Peripheral blood CD8+ and CD4+ T cells from healthy donors, Susac syndrome patients and multiple sclerosis patients were profiled using high-throughput TCR beta sequencing. Susac syndrome patients met recently defined diagnostic criteria for definite or probable disease. Bulk CD8+ and CD4+ T cells were purified by magnetic negative isolation, while CD8+ TEMRA cells were enriched using FACS. Blood was drawn into EDTA tubes, processed within 24 hours, and PBMCs were isolated by density gradient centrifugation. PBMCs intended for TCR sequencing were cryopreserved in liquid nitrogen and were subsequently thawed in a 37 degrees C water bath. Purity of sorted or isolated CD4+, CD8+ and CD8+ TEMRA cells was at least 90%. As concerns this clonotype: Its antigen has not been determined. Base quality data are lacking; no much larger clone is found one base away.

RNA was extracted with the RNeasy kit and roughly 0.5 to 1 ug was reverse transcribed using random hexamers. The immunoSEQ multiplex PCR assay, which covers 54 Vbeta and 13 Jbeta segments, was used to amplify TCR beta CDR3 regions. PCR amplification bias was corrected using a synthetic template baseline for primer optimization and computational correction. The authors' pipeline ran thus. Reads were annotated to V, D and J genes according to IMGT and were analyzed with immunoSEQ Analyzer, with only productive sequences retained. To calculate clonality, Shannon entropy was normalized by log2 of the number of productive unique sequences and then subtracted from one. For each patient and control, public and private clones were evaluated among the 100 most prevalent clones. Clones were defined as Susac-specific when absent from the healthy and MS cohorts, from roughly 1,100 published viral clones and from other ImmuneACCESS disease sequences. TCRdb cleaned the public reads at Q25 with fastp, built clones with MiXCR and kept in-frame beta chains. Rows are combined by CDR3 protein, so each entry shows the most common genes and DNA. The V and J calls here are based on TCRdb, not the publication. The sample table shows about 190,000 distinct CDR3 sequences, and 91% are seen once. Clones ranked in the top ten supply approximately 0.086% of the sample.

The CDR3 contains 20 residues, cysteine and phenylalanine counted. Just CDR3 DNA is preserved here, 60 bases in frame from base 1. CDR1 is given as GTSNPN and CDR2 as SVGIG, both from the germline V gene (reference sequence). The germline V end is reduced by 2 bases and the J end by 0 bases; junction bases left unmatched: 19. The V gene is TRBV30 and the J gene is TRBJ1-5; 7 middle bases align to TRBD1. The sequencing input was CD4+ T cells from PBMCs. The sequence was obtained from a human donor with Susac syndrome. In nucleotide form, the sequence is TGTGCCTGGAGTACCGCGACAGGGCGTAGGGCACCTGCTAGCAATCAGCCCCAGCATTTT. Its product reads: CAWSTATGRRAPASNQPQHF.